One sample yielded the 2 T cell receptor beta chains listed below, sequenced in a study of CD8 T cells in Susac syndrome. Random hexamers served to reverse transcribe roughly 0.5 to 1 ug RNA. TCRdb analysed the immunoSEQ multiplex PCR reads with MiXCR anew, one entry per CDR3 protein. The sample lists 75,000 to 95,000 distinct CDR3 sequences, roughly 90% occurring once. The sequencing input was CD8+ T cells from PBMCs. The receptors derive from a human donor with multiple sclerosis.

The chain has TRBV5-1 and TRBJ2-3; 11 bases map to TRBD1. Germline assignment: CDR1 SGHRS and CDR2 YFSETQ. With 4 bases clipped from V and 0 bases from J, the junction kept 7 bases outside the gene matches. This CDR3 is built from 17 residues. The CDR3 DNA reads as TGCGCCAGCAGCCTAGCCGGGACAGGGGGGAGCACAGATACGCAGTATTTT. This translates into CASSLAGTGGSTDTQYF. The full variable domain, completed using reference TRBV5-1 and TRBJ2-3, is KAGVTQTPRYLIKTRGQQVTLSCSPISGHRSVSWYQQTPGQGLQFLFEYFSETQRNKGNFPGRFSGRQFSNSRSEMNVSTLELGDSALYLCASSLAGTGGSTDTQYFGPGTRLTVL.

This chain uses TRBV6-5 with TRBJ2-7; D remains unclear. The V end was cut by 4 bases, the J end by 0 bases, with 7 bases between. CDR1 and CDR2 (germline): MNHEY, SVGAGI. The CDR3 has 13 residues. In DNA, the CDR3 is TGTGCCAGCAGTTCGACGTACTCCTACGAGCAGTACTTC. This codes for CASSSTYSYEQYF.